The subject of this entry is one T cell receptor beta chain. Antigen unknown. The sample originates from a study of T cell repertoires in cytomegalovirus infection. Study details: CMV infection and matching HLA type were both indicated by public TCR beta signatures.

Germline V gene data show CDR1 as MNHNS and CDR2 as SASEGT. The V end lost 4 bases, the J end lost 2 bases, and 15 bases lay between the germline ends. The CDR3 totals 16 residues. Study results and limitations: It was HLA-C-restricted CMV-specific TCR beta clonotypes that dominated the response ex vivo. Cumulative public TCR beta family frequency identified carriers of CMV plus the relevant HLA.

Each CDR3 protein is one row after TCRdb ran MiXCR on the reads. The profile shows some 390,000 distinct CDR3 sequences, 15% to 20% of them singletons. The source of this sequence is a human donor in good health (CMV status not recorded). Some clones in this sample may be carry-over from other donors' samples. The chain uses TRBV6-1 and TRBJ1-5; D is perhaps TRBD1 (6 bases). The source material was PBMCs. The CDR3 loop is CASSGLRDTRNQPQHF. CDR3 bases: TGTGCCAGCAGTGGGCTACGGGACACACGCAATCAGCCCCAGCATTTT.